This note documents a single TCR beta chain sequence. The antigen remains unidentified. The data derive from a study of blood T cells in healthy people across ages. Using a J-beta primer mix together with a sample-barcoded 5' primer, a second PCR was run for roughly 7 to 12 cycles. TCRdb analysed the 5' RACE reads with MiXCR anew, one entry per CDR3 protein. The table has hundreds of thousands of distinct CDR3 sequences, about 21% seen once. Findings of the study overall: As age increased, TCR beta diversity per million T cells fell in a roughly linear fashion. Unsorted PBMCs prevented conclusive naive versus antigen-experienced comparison. Unknown CMV status may confound age-related changes in expanded clones.

Germline values: CDR1 MNHEY, CDR2 SVGAGI. CDR3 length equals 14 residues. Trimming took 2 bases from V and 6 from J, leaving 14 bases between them. Sequences were obtained from blood. The chain joins TRBV6-5 to TRBJ2-7, with D hard to call. The source of this sequence is a man between 65 and 85 years old in good health. The CDR3 sequence is CASSYEPTLFEQYF. The CDR3 DNA reads TGTGCCAGCAGTTACGAACCAACTCTCTTCGAGCAGTACTTC.